The 21 T cell receptor beta chains reported below all come from one sample, sequenced in a study of cytomegalovirus exposure and HLA in healthy donors. The PCR was carried out with 60 Vbeta primers and 13 Jbeta primers. TCRdb's copy holds only in-frame clones and misses some; the assay was immunoSEQ multiplex PCR. The table lists over 150,000 clones, 80% of them singletons, with about 4.3% in the top ten. The sequenced sample was PBMCs. The source of these receptors is a man aged 30-40 years in good health and CMV-seronegative.

The rearrangement joins TRBV19 to TRBJ1-2; D is possibly TRBD1 (5 bases). CDR3 length equals 15 residues. V was cut by 1 base and J by 2 bases, with 11 bases left in between. Germline assignment: CDR1 LNHDA and CDR2 SQIVND (reference sequence). The CDR3 loop reads CASSIGTSVNYGYTF. For the CDR3, the DNA is TGTGCCAGTAGTATAGGGACATCCGTGAACTATGGCTACACCTTC.

This clone has a handful of counts. The V and J genes are TRBV6-6 and TRBJ1-2; 7 bases line up with TRBD1. Looked up from germline, CDR1 is MNHNY and CDR2 is SVGAGI (reference sequence). J was trimmed by 4 bases and V by 6 bases; bases with no gene match: 5. The CDR3 consists of 13 residues. The CDR3 reads CASSPGQSYGYTF. In DNA form, the CDR3 reads TGTGCCAGCAGCCCGGGACAGTCCTATGGCTACACCTTC.

The chain employs TRBV6-5 and TRBJ2-5; weak D call: TRBD2 (5 bases). The last part of the DNA fits TRBJ2-7 better; the J call may be wrong. Germline V lookup: CDR1 MNHEY, CDR2 SVGAGI. The CDR3 has 13 residues. The CDR3 reads CASSLRGLGEQYF. The DNA for the CDR3 is TGTGCCAGCAGCCTACGGGGTTTAGGCGAGCAGTACTTC.

This sequence joins TRBV9 and TRBJ2-7, with TRBD1 identical over 7 bases. Losses at the gene ends were 4 bases for V and 7 bases for J; bases not matched to a gene: 5. This CDR3 region has 12 residues. Germline values: CDR1 SGDLS, CDR2 YYNGEE. DNA for the CDR3: TGTGCCAGCAGCAGACAGGGTCTAGAGCAGTACTTC. Translation: CASSRQGLEQYF.

This CDR3 reads CASSAGQIHNEQFF. The CDR3 DNA is TGTGCCAGCAGCGCGGGACAGATCCACAATGAGCAGTTCTTC. V gene TRBV5-8 combines with J gene TRBJ2-1; possibly TRBD1 for D (7 bases). CDR3 length: 14 amino acids. Germline V lookup: CDR1 SGHTS, CDR2 YDEGEE. V lost 4 bases and J lost 5, with 13 bases in between.

The V gene is TRBV5-1, the J gene TRBJ1-1; D ambiguous. V lost 1 base and J lost 3, with 10 bases in between. The CDR3 has 14 amino acids. Germline loops: CDR1 SGHRS, CDR2 YFSETQ. CDR3 amino acids: CASSLRSRDTEAFF. The CDR3 DNA reads TGCGCCAGCAGCTTGCGGTCCCGGGACACTGAAGCTTTCTTT.

In DNA, the CDR3 is TGTGCCAGTAGTAATAGCGGGGGGCTCGGGGAGCTGTTTTTT. Protein product: CASSNSGGLGELFF. The V call is TRBV19, the J call TRBJ2-2; 10 bases map to TRBD2. With 4 bases clipped from V and 7 bases from J, the junction kept 3 bases outside the gene matches. The CDR3 covers 14 residues. In germline, CDR1 is LNHDA, CDR2 SQIVND (reference sequence).

The rearrangement links TRBV7-3 to TRBJ2-2; D gene ambiguous. The CDR3 consists of 12 residues. The V gene lost 5 bases and the J gene lost 7 bases, with 8 bases spanning the gap. CDR1 and CDR2 from the germline V gene are SGHTA and FQGTGA. In DNA, the CDR3 is TGTGCCAGCAGCCCTTCAGTCGGGGAGCTGTTTTTT. It yields the protein CASSPSVGELFF.

The chain recombines TRBV6-5 with TRBJ1-3, with D uncertain. The length of the CDR3 is 15 residues. Per the germline V gene, CDR1 is MNHEY and CDR2 is SVGAGI. The ends were cut back, 3 bases at V and 0 bases at J, with 9 bases in the middle. The CDR3 protein is CASSYSGSSGNTIYF. The CDR3 DNA is TGTGCCAGCAGTTATTCCGGTAGCTCTGGAAACACCATATATTTT.

This chain links TRBV6-5 with TRBJ2-4; 9 bases fit TRBD1. The CDR3 loop spans 14 amino acids. Losses at the gene ends were 6 bases for V and 4 bases for J; bases not matched to a gene: 4. CDR1 is MNHEY, CDR2 SVGAGI, per germline. CDR3 region: CASRGQGWKNIQYF. The CDR3 DNA reads as TGTGCCAGCAGGGGACAGGGTTGGAAAAACATTCAGTACTTC.

V and J are TRBV5-1 and TRBJ2-2; 7 bases are a match to TRBD1. Losses at the gene ends were 0 bases for V and 7 bases for J; bases not matched to a gene: 12. In germline, CDR1 is SGHRS, CDR2 YFSETQ. The CDR3 runs 17 residues. DNA for the CDR3: TGCGCCAGCAGCTTGGGAACCGGGACAGAGTATCGCGGGGAGCTGTTTTTT. This gives the protein CASSLGTGTEYRGELFF.

This chain connects TRBV10-3 to TRBJ2-1; 10 bases agree with TRBD1. V lost 10 bases and J lost 5; bases outside the gene matches: 8. This CDR3 contains 14 residues. Germline loops: CDR1 ENHRY, CDR2 SYGVKD. CDR3: CATSGTGDHNEQFF. The CDR3 bases are TGTGCCACCTCCGGGACAGGGGACCACAATGAGCAGTTCTTC.

The J gene is TRBJ1-1, the V gene TRBV28; D gene unclear. Germline CDR1 and CDR2: MDHEN and SYDVKM. This CDR3 contains 13 residues. V shed 5 bases and J shed 2 bases, with 9 bases lying between them. CDR3 sequence: CASSQVLNTEAFF. The CDR3 DNA reads as TGTGCCAGCAGTCAGGTCCTTAACACTGAAGCTTTCTTT.

This chain joins TRBV2 and TRBJ1-5; D not resolved. V shed 7 bases and J shed 0 bases, with 7 bases lying between them. Per the germline V gene, CDR1 is SNHLY and CDR2 is FYNNEI. The CDR3 totals 13 residues. The CDR3 spells CASTRGSNQPQHF. The CDR3 DNA follows: TGTGCCAGCACCCGCGGTAGCAATCAGCCCCAGCATTTT.

This clone was found a few times. This CDR3 reads CASSLVPGEQFF. In DNA form, the CDR3 reads TGTGCCAGCAGCTTAGTGCCGGGAGAGCAGTTCTTC. The genes are TRBV11-3 and TRBJ2-1, with a weak D call TRBD2 (5 bases). CDR3 length: 12 amino acids. The germline V and J ends were trimmed by 1 base and 10 bases, with 8 bases remaining between them. Germline CDR1 SGHNT, CDR2 YENEEA.

The genes are TRBV27 and TRBJ2-7; D might be TRBD1 (6 bases). CDR3 length equals 17 residues. Germline CDR1 MNHEY, CDR2 SMNVEV (reference sequence). V lost 4 bases to trimming and J lost 0 bases, with 19 bases between them. The CDR3 spells CASSWVYDRFYSYEQYF. In nucleotides, the CDR3 is TGTGCCAGCAGTTGGGTCTATGACAGGTTCTACTCCTACGAGCAGTACTTC.

The chain employs TRBV5-4 and TRBJ2-5, with D unclear. CDR3 length equals 13 residues. Per the germline V gene, CDR1 is SGHNT and CDR2 is YYREEE (reference sequence). V was shortened by 0 bases and J by 4 bases, with 7 bases between the two germline ends. The chain's CDR3 is CASSLALGETQYF. As DNA, the CDR3 is TGTGCCAGCAGCTTGGCGCTAGGAGAGACCCAGTACTTC.

Points on this clone: This same CDR3 is encoded by further DNA sequences in the sample. The gene calls are TRBV13 and TRBJ1-6; the match to TRBD1 covers 7 bases. The trim removed 4 bases at V and 10 bases at J, leaving 16 bases unmatched. The CDR3 sequence is 17 residues long. In germline, CDR1 is PRHDT, CDR2 FYEKMQ (reference sequence). The CDR3 DNA reads as TGTGCCAGCAGCTCGACGACAGGGCGGGATATTAACTCACCCCTCCACTTT. It specifies CASSSTTGRDINSPLHF.

The chain has TRBV5-7 and TRBJ2-4; TRBD1 matches 8 bases. TRBV5-7 is an ORF; its function is uncertain. Germline trimming cut 5 bases from V and 2 bases from J; bases unmatched to any gene: 15. CDR3 length: 18 amino acids. The CDR3 is CASRFRTGCPSTKNIQYF. As DNA, the CDR3 is TGTGCCAGCAGGTTCCGGACAGGGTGTCCTAGTACCAAAAACATTCAGTACTTC.

This clone was picked up a small number of times. The chain carries TRBV2 and TRBJ1-4; the match to TRBD1 covers 8 bases. Looked up from germline, CDR1 is SNHLY and CDR2 is FYNNEI. J gave up 7 bases and V 8 bases, and 9 bases lay outside the gene matches. This CDR3 comprises 14 residues. CDR3 sequence: CASLMQGASEKLFF. CDR3 coding DNA: TGTGCCAGCCTAATGCAGGGGGCAAGTGAAAAACTGTTTTTT.

The chain has TRBV4-3 and TRBJ1-5, with 9 bases that match TRBD1. The CDR3 length is 15 residues. With 3 bases clipped from V and 3 bases from J, the junction kept 3 bases outside the gene matches. Germline assignment: CDR1 LGHNA and CDR2 YSLEER. The CDR3 DNA reads TGCGCCAGCAGCCAGGACAGGGGAACCAATCAGCCCCAGCATTTT. Translation: CASSQDRGTNQPQHF.